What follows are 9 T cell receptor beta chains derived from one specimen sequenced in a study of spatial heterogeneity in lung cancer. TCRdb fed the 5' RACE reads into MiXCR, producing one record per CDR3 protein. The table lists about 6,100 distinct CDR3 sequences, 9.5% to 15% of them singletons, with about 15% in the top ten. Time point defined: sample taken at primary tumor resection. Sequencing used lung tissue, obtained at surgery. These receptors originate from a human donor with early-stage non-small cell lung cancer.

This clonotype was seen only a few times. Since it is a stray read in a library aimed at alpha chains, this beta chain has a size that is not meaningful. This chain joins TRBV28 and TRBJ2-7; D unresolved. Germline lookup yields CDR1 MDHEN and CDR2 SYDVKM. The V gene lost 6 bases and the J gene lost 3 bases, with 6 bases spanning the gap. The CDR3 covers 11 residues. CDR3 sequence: CASSNYYEQYF. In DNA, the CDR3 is TGTGCCAGCAGCAACTACTACGAGCAGTACTTC.

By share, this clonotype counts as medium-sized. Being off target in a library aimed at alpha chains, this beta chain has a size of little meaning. CDR3 nucleotide sequence: TGTGCCAGCAGCTTGGTGTACCGGCTAGCGGGTTCCCAGGAGGCCTACAATGAGCAGTTCTTC. Encoded protein: CASSLVYRLAGSQEAYNEQFF. The chain carries TRBV5-6 and TRBJ2-1, with 8 bases aligning to TRBD2. V gave up 0 bases and J gave up 2 bases; unmatched junction bases: 19. Germline lookup yields CDR1 SGHDT and CDR2 YYEEEE. The CDR3 contains 21 residues.

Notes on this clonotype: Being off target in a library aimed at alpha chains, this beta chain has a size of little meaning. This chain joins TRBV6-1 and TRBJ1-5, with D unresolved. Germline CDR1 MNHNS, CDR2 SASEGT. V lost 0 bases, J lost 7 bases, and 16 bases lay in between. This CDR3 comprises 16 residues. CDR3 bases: TGTGCCAGCAGTGAAGCGGGCACGGGTTCCAGGCAGCCCCAGCATTTT. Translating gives CASSEAGTGSRQPQHF.

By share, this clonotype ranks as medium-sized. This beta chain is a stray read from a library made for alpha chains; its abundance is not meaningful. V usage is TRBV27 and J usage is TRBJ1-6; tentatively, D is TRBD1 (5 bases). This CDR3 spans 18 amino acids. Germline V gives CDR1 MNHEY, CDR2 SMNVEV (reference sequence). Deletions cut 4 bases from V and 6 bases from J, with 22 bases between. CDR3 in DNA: TGTGCCAGCAGTTCCCGAATCCTCGGGGGTGCCTTTAATTCACCCCTCCACTTT. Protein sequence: CASSSRILGGAFNSPLHF.

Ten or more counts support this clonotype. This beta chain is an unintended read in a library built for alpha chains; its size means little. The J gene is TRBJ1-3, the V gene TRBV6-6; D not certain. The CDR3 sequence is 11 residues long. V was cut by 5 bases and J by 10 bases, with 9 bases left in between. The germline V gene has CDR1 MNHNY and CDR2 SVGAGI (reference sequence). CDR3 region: CASSASGTIYF. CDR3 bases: TGTGCCAGCAGTGCCAGTGGAACCATATATTTT.

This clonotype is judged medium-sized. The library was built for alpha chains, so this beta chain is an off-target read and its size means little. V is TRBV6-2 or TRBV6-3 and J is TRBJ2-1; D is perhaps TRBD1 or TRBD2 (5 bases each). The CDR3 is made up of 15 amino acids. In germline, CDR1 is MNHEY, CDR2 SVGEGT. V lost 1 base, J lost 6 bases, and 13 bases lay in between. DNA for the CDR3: TGTGCCAGCAGTTACTTTGGGGGATCGGGCAATGAGCAGTTCTTC. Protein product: CASSYFGGSGNEQFF.

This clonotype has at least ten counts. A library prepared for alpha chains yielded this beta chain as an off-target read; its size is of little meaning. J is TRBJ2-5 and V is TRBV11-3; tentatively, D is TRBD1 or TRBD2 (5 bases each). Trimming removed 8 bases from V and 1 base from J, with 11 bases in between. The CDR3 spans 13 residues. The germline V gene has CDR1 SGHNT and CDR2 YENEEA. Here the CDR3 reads CASARGPQETQYF. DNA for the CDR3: TGTGCCAGCGCTCGGGGCCCCCAAGAGACCCAGTACTTC.

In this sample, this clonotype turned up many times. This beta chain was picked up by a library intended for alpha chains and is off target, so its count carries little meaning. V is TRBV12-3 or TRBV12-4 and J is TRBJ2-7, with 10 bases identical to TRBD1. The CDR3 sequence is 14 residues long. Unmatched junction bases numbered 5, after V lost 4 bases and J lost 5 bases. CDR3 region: CASSSRQGANEQYF. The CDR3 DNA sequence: TGTGCCAGCAGTTCACGACAGGGGGCTAACGAGCAGTACTTC.

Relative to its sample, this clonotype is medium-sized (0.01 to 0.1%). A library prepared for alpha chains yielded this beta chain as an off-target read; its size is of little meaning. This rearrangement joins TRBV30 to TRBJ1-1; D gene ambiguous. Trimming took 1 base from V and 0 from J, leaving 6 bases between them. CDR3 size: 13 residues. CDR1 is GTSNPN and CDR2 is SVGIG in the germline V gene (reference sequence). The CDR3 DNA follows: TGTGCCTGGAGTGGTGGGATGAACACTGAAGCTTTCTTT. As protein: CAWSGGMNTEAFF.